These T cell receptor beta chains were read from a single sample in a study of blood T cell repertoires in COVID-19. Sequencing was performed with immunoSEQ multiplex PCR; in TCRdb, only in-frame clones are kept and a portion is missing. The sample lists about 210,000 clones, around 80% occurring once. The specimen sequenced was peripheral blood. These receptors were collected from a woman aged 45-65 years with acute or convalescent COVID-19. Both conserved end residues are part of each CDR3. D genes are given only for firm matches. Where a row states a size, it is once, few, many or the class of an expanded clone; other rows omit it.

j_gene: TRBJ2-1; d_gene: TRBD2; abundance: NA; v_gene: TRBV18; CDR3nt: TGTGCCAGCTCACCACCGCTACCCGGTACTAGCGGGAGGGCCGGGGGCAATGAGCAGTTCTTC; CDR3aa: CASSPPLPGTSGRAGGNEQFF
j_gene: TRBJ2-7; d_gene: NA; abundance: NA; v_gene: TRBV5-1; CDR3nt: TGCGCCAGCAGCTTGTCAGGGTACGAGCAGTACTTC; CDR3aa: CASSLSGYEQYF
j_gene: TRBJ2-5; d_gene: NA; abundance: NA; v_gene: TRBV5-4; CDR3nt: TGTGCCAGCAGCTTGTCGGGGGGCAGGGAGACCCAGTACTTC; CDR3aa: CASSLSGGRETQYF
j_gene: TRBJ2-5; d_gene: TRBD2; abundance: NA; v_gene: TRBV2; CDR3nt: TGTGCCAGCAGTGTACAGCGGGGGGGCGAGACCCAGTACTTC; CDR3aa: CASSVQRGGETQYF
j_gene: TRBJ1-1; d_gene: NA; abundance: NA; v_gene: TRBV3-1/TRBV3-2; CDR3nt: TGTGCCAGCACCCGGGGGTTGGAGGGTGAAGCTTTCTTT; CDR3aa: CASTRGLEGEAFF
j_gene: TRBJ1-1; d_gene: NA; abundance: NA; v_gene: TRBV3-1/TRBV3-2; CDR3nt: TGTGCCAGCAGCCAAGATCTCCCGGGTGGGAACACTGAAGCTTTCTTT; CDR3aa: CASSQDLPGGNTEAFF
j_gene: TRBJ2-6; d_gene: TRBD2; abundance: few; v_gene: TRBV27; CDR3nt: TGTGCCAGCAGTTTATGGGGAGGGGTAGCCAACGTCCTGACTTTC; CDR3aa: CASSLWGGVANVLTF
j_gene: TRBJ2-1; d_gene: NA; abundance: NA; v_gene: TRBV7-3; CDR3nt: TGTGCCAGCAGCTTTCAGGGAGGGCAGGGGACATACAATGAGCAGTTCTTC; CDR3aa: CASSFQGGQGTYNEQFF
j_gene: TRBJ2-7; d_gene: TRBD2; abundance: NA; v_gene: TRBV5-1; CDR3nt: TGCGCCAGCAGCTTCGGACTAGCGGTTAACGAGCAGTACTTC; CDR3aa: CASSFGLAVNEQYF
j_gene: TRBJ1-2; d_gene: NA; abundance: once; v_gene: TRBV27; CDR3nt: TGTGCCAGCAGTTTCCGGGGAACGAACTATGGCTACACCTTC; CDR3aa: CASSFRGTNYGYTF
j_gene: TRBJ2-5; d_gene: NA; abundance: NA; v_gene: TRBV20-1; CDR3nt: TGCAGTGCTAGTGACGGGTACCAAGAGACCCAGTACTTC; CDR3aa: CSASDGYQETQYF